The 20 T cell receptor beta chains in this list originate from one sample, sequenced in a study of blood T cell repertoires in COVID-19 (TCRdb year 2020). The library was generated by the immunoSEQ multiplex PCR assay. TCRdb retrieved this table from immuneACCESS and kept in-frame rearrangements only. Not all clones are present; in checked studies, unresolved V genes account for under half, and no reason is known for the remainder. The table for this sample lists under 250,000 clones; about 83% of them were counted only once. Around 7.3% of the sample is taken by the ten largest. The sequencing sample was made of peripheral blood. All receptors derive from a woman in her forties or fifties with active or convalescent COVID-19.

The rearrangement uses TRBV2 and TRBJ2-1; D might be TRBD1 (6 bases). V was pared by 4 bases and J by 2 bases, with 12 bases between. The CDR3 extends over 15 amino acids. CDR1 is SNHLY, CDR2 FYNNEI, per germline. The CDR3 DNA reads TGTGCCAGCAGTGCCGCGTGGGGGCCCTACAATGAGCAGTTCTTC. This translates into CASSAAWGPYNEQFF.

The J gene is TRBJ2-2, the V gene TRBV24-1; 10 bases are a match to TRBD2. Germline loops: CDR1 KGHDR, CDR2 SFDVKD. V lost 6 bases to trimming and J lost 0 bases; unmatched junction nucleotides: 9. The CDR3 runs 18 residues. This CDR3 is CATSPSEGLAANTGELFF. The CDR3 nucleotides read TGTGCCACCAGTCCCTCTGAAGGACTAGCGGCGAACACCGGGGAGCTGTTTTTT.

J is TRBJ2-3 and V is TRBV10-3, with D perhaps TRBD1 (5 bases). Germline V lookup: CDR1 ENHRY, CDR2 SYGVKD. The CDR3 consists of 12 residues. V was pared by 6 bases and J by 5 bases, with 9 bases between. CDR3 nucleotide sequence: TGTGCCATCAGCCCTACAGGAGATACGCAGTATTTT. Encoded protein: CAISPTGDTQYF.

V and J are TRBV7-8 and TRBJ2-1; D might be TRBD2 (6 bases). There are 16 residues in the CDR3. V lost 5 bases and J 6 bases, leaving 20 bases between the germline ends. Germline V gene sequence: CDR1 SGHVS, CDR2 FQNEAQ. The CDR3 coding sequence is TGTGCCAGCAGCCCGGTAGGGTCCGGGGGTACCAATGAGCAGTTCTTC. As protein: CASSPVGSGGTNEQFF. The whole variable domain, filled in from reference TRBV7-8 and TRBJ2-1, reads GAGVSQSPRYKVAKRGQDVALRCDPISGHVSLFWYQQALGQGPEFLTYFQNEAQLDKSGLPSDRFFAERPEGSVSTLKIQRTQQEDSAVYLCASSPVGSGGTNEQFFGPGTRLTVL.

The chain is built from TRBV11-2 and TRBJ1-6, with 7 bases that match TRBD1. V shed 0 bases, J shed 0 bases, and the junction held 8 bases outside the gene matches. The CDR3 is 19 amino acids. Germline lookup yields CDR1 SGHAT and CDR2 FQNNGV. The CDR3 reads CASSLDGGQTPSYNSPLHF. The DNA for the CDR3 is TGTGCCAGCAGCTTAGATGGGGGACAGACCCCCTCCTATAATTCACCCCTCCACTTT.

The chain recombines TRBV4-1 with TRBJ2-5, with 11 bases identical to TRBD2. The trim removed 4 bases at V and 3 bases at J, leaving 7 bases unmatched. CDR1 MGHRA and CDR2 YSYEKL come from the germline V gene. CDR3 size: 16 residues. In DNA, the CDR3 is TGCGCCAGCAGCCCGGGACCGGGACTAGCGGAAGAGACCCAGTACTTC. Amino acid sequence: CASSPGPGLAEETQYF.

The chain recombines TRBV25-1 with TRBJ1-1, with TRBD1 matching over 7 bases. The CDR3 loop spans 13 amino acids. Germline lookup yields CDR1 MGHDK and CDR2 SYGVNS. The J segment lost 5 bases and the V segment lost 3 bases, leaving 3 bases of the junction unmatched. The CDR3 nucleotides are TGTGCCAGCAGTGAGCAGACAGGGACTGAAGCTTTCTTT. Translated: CASSEQTGTEAFF.

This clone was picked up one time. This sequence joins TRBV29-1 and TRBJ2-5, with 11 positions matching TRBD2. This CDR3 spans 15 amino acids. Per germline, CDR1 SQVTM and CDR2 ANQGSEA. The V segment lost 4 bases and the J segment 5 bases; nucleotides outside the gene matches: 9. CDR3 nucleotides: TGCAGCGTTGCCCCTAGCGGGGGGCCCCACGAGACCCAGTACTTC. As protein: CSVAPSGGPHETQYF.

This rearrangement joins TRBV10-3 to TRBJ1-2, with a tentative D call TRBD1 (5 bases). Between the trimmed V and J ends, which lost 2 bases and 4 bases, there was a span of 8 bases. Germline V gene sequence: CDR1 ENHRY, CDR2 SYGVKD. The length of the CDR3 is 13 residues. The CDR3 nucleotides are TGTGCCATCAGTGAGGGGGGGGGCTATGGCTACACCTTC. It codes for CAISEGGGYGYTF.

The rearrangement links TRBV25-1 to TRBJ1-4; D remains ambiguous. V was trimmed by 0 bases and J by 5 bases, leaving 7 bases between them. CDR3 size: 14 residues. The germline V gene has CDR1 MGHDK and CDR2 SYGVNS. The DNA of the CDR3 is TGTGCCAGCAGTGAATACAGGTTGAATGAAAAACTGTTTTTT. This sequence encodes CASSEYRLNEKLFF.

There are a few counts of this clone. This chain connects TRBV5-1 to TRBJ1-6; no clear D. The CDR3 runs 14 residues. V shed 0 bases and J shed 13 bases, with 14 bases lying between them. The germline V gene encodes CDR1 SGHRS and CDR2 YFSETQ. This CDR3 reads CASSLEVGPGPLHF. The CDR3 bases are TGCGCCAGCAGCTTGGAGGTAGGCCCAGGCCCCCTCCACTTT. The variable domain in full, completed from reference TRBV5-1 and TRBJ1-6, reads KAGVTQTPRYLIKTRGQQVTLSCSPISGHRSVSWYQQTPGQGLQFLFEYFSETQRNKGNFPGRFSGRQFSNSRSEMNVSTLELGDSALYLCASSLEVGPGPLHFGNGTRLTVT.

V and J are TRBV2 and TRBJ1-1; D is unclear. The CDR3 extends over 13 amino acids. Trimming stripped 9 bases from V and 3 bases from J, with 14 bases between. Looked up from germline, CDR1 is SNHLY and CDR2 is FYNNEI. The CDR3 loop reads CARSTGMDTEAFF. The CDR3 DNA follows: TGTGCCAGGTCGACCGGGATGGACACTGAAGCTTTCTTT. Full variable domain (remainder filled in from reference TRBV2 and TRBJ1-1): EPEVTQTPSHQVTQMGQEVILRCVPISNHLYFYWYRQILGQKVEFLVSFYNNEISEKSEIFDDQFSVERPDGSNFTLKIRSTKLEDSAMYFCARSTGMDTEAFFGQGTRLTVV.

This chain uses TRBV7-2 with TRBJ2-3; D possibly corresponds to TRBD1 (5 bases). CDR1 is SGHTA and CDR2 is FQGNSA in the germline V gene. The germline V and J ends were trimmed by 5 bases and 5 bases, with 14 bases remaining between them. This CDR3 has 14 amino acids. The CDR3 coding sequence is TGTGCCAGCAGCGCTAGGACACGGAGAGATACGCAGTATTTT. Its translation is CASSARTRRDTQYF.

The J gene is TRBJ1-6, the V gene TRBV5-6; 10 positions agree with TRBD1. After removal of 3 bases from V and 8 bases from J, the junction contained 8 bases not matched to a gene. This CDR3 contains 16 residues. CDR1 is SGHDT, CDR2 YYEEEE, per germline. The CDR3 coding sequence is TGTGCCAGCAGCTGGGGGTTTGGGACAGGGGATTCACCCCTCCACTTT. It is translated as CASSWGFGTGDSPLHF.

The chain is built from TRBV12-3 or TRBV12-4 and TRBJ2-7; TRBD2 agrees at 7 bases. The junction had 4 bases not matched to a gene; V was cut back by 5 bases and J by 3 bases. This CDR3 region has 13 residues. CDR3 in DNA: TGTGCCAGCAGTACCGGACTAGACTACGAGCAGTACTTC. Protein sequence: CASSTGLDYEQYF.

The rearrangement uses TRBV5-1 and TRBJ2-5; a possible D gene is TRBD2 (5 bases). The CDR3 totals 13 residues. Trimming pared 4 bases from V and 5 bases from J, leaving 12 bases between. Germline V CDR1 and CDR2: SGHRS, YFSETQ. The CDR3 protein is CASSAGPRETQYF. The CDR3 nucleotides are TGCGCCAGCAGCGCGGGCCCGAGGGAGACCCAGTACTTC.

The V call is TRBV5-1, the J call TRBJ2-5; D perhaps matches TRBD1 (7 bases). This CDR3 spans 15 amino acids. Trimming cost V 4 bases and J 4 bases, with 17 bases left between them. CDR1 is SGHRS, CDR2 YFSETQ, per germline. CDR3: CASSLPTQGGETQYF. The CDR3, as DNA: TGCGCCAGCAGCCTACCCACTCAGGGGGGAGAGACCCAGTACTTC.

CDR3 coding DNA: TGTGCCAGCAGTTTATTCGGGACAGGGGACGCTGAAGCTTTCTTT. It translates to CASSLFGTGDAEAFF. J is TRBJ1-1 and V is TRBV28; 10 bases match TRBD1. V was clipped by 1 base and J by 6 bases; unmatched bases: 5. This CDR3 spans 15 amino acids. Germline CDR1 and CDR2: MDHEN and SYDVKM.

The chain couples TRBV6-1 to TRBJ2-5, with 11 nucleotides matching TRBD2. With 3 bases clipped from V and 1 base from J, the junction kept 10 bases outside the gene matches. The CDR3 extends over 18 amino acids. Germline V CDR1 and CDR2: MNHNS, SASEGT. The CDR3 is CASSESSGGWRGQETQYF. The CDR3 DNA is TGTGCCAGCAGTGAGTCTAGCGGGGGGTGGAGGGGCCAAGAGACCCAGTACTTC.

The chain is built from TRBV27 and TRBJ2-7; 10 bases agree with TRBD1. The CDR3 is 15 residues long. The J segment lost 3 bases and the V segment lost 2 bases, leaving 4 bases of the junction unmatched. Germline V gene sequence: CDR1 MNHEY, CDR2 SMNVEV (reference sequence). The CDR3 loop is CASSLRTGGVYEQYV. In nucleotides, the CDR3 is TGTGCCAGCAGTTTAAGGACAGGGGGTGTCTACGAGCAGTACGTC.